This T cell receptor beta chain appears in the sequencing data of a study of T cell repertoires in cytomegalovirus infection. Study in general: Signatures in public TCR beta sequences pointed to both CMV infection and matching HLA type.

One entry per CDR3 protein results from TCRdb running MiXCR on the reads. The sample lists hundreds of thousands of distinct CDR3 sequences, about a third occurring once. Per germline, CDR1 LNHNV and CDR2 YYDKDF (reference sequence). The CDR3 extends over 17 amino acids. Trimming took off 4 bases at V and 4 bases at J, with 20 bases between the two ends. This clonotype was seen more than once but under ten times. The sample consisted of PBMCs. The chain is built from TRBV15 and TRBJ1-5; the D is unclear. The TCR originated in a human donor in good health (CMV status not recorded). Some clones in this sample may be carry-over from other donors' samples. The CDR3: CATSNRRMDGKNQPQHF. The CDR3 DNA reads as TGTGCCACCAGCAACCGTCGAATGGACGGTAAGAATCAGCCCCAGCATTTT.